This T cell receptor beta chain was sequenced during a study of cytomegalovirus exposure and HLA in healthy donors. Whole-study results and caveats: The likely origin of a cluster of highly shared sequence variants was a sequencing artifact. Most TCR sequences were rare, but some public TCRs occurred in many donors.

The PCR employed 60 Vbeta primers together with 13 Jbeta primers. Using immunoSEQ multiplex PCR, the repertoire was profiled, and TCRdb retains in-frame clones only, with some absent. The sample comprises some 170,000 clones, around 83% of which are singletons, and approximately 1% rests with the top ten. Notes on this clone: The target antigen is unknown.

The CDR3 spans 19 residues. J was trimmed by 0 bases and V by 4 bases; bases with no gene match: 12. Germline V gives CDR1 SEHNR, CDR2 FQNEAQ (reference sequence). Material for sequencing was PBMCs. This chain connects TRBV7-9 to TRBJ2-5; 12 bases match TRBD2. This clonotype originated in a girl aged 2 to 9 in good health and CMV-seropositive. This chain's CDR3 is CASSSIGASGRANQETQYF. CDR3 nucleotide sequence: TGTGCCAGCAGCTCCATCGGGGCTAGCGGGAGGGCTAACCAAGAGACCCAGTACTTC.